The clone carrying this T cell receptor beta chain occurred once. These data are taken from a study of blood T cell repertoires in COVID-19. Study-wide context: The study drew acute and convalescent COVID-19 samples from the United States, Italy and Spain. Sample material is recorded as cDNA or gDNA derived from T cells, B-cell-depleted T cells, or PBMCs.

CDR1 is LNHDA and CDR2 is SQIVND in the germline V gene (reference sequence). The V end was cut by 0 bases, the J end by 4 bases, with 13 bases between. The CDR3 has 16 residues. Per the study methods: How many nucleated cells were present was estimated from reference gene primer amplification. Clones were read by immunoSEQ multiplex PCR, and TCRdb kept only the in-frame ones, dropping some. V, J and clone size were drawn from that table, and D and trimming were deduced from the DNA. The top ten hold just under 25% of the sample, which has some 98,000 clones, around 80% seen once. This receptor was taken from a man aged 60-69 years with acute or convalescent COVID-19. The sequenced material came from peripheral blood. The gene calls are TRBV19 and TRBJ1-3; the D gene is possibly TRBD1 (6 bases). CDR3 region: CASSIDPGTKGNTIYF. CDR3 nucleotides: TGTGCCAGTAGTATAGACCCCGGGACAAAAGGAAACACCATATATTTT. The full variable domain, in which reference TRBV19 and TRBJ1-3 provide the parts outside the CDR3, is DGGITQSPKYLFRKEGQNVTLSCEQNLNHDAMYWYRQDPGQGLRLIYYSQIVNDFQKGDIAEGYSVSREKKESFPLTVTSAQKNPTAFYLCASSIDPGTKGNTIYFGEGSWLTVV.